This TCR beta chain was recovered during a study of T-cell reconstitution after alpha-beta-depleted transplantation in children. Preparation of the TCRbeta library was carried out with unique molecular identifiers. TCRdb re-analysed the PCR reads in MiXCR, keeping a single row per CDR3 protein. The sample carries a few hundred thousand distinct CDR3 sequences, 12% recorded once. Germline lookup yields CDR1 SEHNR and CDR2 FQNEAQ (reference sequence). V lost 4 bases and J 3 bases, leaving 10 bases between the germline ends. The length of the CDR3 is 15 residues. This receptor was obtained from a human donor who donated a stem cell graft to a child with combined immunodeficiency. Specimen: PBMCs from the stem cell graft donor, collected from the stem cell graft. The V call is TRBV7-9, the J call TRBJ1-6, with D possibly TRBD1 on 5 matching bases. CDR3 DNA: TGTGCCAGCAGCTCGCGGGACGACTATAATTCACCCCTCCACTTT. Translated, it gives CASSSRDDYNSPLHF.